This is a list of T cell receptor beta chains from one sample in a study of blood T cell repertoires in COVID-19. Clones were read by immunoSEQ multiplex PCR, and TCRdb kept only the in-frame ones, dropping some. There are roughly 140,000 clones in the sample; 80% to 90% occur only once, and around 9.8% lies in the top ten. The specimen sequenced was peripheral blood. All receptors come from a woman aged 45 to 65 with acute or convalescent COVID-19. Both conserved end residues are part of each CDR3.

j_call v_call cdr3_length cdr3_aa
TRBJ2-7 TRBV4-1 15 CASSQTTGNSYEQYF
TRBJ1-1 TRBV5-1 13 CASSFTENTEAFF
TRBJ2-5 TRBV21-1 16 CASSKDDSGSQETQYF
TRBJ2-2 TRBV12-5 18 CASGLGQGANRDTGELFF
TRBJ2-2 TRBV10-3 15 CAIRGTGANTGELFF
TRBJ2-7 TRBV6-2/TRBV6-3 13 CASSYSRTYEQYF
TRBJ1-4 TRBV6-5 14 CASSYSYRNEKLFF
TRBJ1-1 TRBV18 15 CASSRDRGDGTEAFF
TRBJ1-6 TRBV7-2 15 CASSLRGQGRSPLHF
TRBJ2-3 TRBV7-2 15 CASSLDPGDTDTQYF
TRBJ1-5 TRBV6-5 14 CASSYRGRNQPQHF
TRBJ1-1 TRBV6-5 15 CASRYAARELVEAFF
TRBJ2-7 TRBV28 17 CASLPPPGAGVDYEQYF
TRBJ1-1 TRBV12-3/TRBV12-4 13 CASSNRQDTEAFF
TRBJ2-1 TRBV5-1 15 CASSLGSRSYNEQFF
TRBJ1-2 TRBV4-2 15 CASSPRELTPYGYTF
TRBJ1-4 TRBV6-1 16 CASSELGTGGGEKLFF
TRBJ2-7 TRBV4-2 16 CASSQDPGLVSYEQYF
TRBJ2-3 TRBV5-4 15 CASSLTGSSTDTQYF
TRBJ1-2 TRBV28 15 CASSLPSVINYGYTF
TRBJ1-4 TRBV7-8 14 CASSKPGLGEKLFF
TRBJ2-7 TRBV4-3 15 CASSQDRGISYEQYF
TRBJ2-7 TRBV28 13 CASRPPGRGQQYF